This record looks at one T cell receptor beta chain sequence and its context. There is no known antigen for this receptor. Nothing much larger sits one base from this clone, and base qualities are not available. This record belongs to a study of PD-1 blockade in mismatch repair-deficient tumors (dated by TCRdb to the late 2010s). A note on the overall study: Between late 2013 and late 2016, the trial enrolled roughly 80 consecutive patients with more than nine types of mismatch repair-deficient cancer, all of whom had received prior treatment and were progressing. Deep sequencing of TCR CDR3 regions was used to track tumor-associated T cell clones in peripheral blood of patients responding to PD-1 blockade.

Trimming leaves V shorter by 4 bases and J shorter by 5 bases, with the junction holding 13 bases beyond the gene matches. The CDR3 runs 19 amino acids, cysteine and phenylalanine included. CDR3 DNA is the only sequence kept; it has 57 bases, read in frame from the first base. Per the germline V gene, SGHDT is the CDR1 and YYEEEE is the CDR2. Mismatch repair deficiency was established in every enrolled patient by polymerase chain reaction or immunohistochemistry. TCR sequencing was carried out for three patients who responded to pembrolizumab therapy. The phase II trial prospectively tested pembrolizumab PD-1 blockade in advanced mismatch repair-deficient cancers regardless of tissue of origin. Peripheral blood T cell samples were gathered serially, both before PD-1 blockade started and at multiple time points afterward. The timing of each blood sample was reported as weeks after the first dose of pembrolizumab.

Broad study findings and their caveats: Rapid expansion after pembrolizumab followed by contraction, generally before radiologic responses, was shown by tumor-resident clones, which were often undetectable in blood before treatment.

The library was produced with the immunoSEQ multiplex PCR assay. TCRdb took this table from immuneACCESS and kept in-frame rearrangements with V and J called. Such tables lack part of the clones; where checked against another copy, unresolved V genes explain under half of the gap, and the rest is unexplained. The sample includes some 120,000 clones, with more than 70% observed a single time. Roughly 12% of the sample rests with the top ten. The specimen was peripheral blood, collected about 17 months after starting pembrolizumab. The chain couples TRBV5-6 to TRBJ2-3; 16 bases in the middle match TRBD2. The receptor was derived from an adult with mismatch repair-deficient cancer. The sequenced DNA: TGTGCCAGCAGCGAACCGGGACTAGCGGGAGGGCCCTCGAGAGATACGCAGTATTTT. This sequence encodes CASSEPGLAGGPSRDTQYF.